Below are 9 T cell receptor beta chains sequenced from a single sample in a study of Ad26.COV2.S vaccination and SARS-CoV-2 variants. Profiling relied on immunoSEQ multiplex PCR, and the TCRdb table lists in-frame clones only, not all of them. The sample has roughly 150,000 clones, about nine tenths seen once. Specimen: peripheral blood, collected after recovery from COVID-19. These receptors all come from a human donor who had recovered from COVID-19.

This clone was seen only a few times. V gene TRBV4-1 combines with J gene TRBJ2-4; 7 positions match TRBD1. With 3 bases clipped from V and 5 bases from J, the junction kept 4 bases outside the gene matches. CDR1 MGHRA and CDR2 YSYEKL come from the germline V gene. This CDR3 contains 14 residues. In DNA form, the CDR3 reads TGCGCCAGCAGCCAGGGACAGAAGGAAAACATTCAGTACTTC. Its translation: CASSQGQKENIQYF.

The CDR3 region is CASSRGTGYEVRAEQYF. The CDR3 DNA reads TGTGCCAGCAGTCGTGGGACAGGGTATGAAGTTAGAGCCGAGCAGTACTTC. V gene TRBV3-1 (or the pseudogene TRBV3-2) combines with J gene TRBJ2-7, with 9 bases lining up with TRBD1. Germline CDR1 is LGHDT and CDR2 is YNNKEL (reference sequence). The J segment lost 6 bases and the V segment lost 6 bases, leaving 18 bases of the junction unmatched. The CDR3 consists of 17 residues.

This clone was seen a single time. The chain links TRBV6-5 to TRBJ2-7; D is unclear. Germline V gene data show CDR1 as MNHEY and CDR2 as SVGAGI. This CDR3 spans 14 amino acids. V lost 5 bases to trimming and J lost 2 bases, with 13 bases between them. The CDR3 loop reads CASSTALRAYEQYF. The DNA of the CDR3 is TGTGCCAGCAGTACCGCGTTAAGGGCCTACGAGCAGTACTTC.

For the CDR3, the DNA is TGTGCCAGCAGCCGGGCGGGGGCTTTCACCTACGAGCAGTACTTC. Its protein product is CASSRAGAFTYEQYF. This rearrangement joins TRBV6-5 to TRBJ2-7; a weak D match, TRBD2 (7 bases). V lost 6 bases, J lost 2 bases, and 17 bases lay in between. CDR3 length: 15 residues. CDR1 is MNHEY, CDR2 SVGAGI, per germline.

The genes are TRBV29-1 and TRBJ2-3, with 9 bases identical to TRBD1. Trimming removed 5 bases from V and 6 bases from J; junction bases left unmatched: 15. Germline assignment: CDR1 SQVTM and CDR2 ANQGSEA. The CDR3 loop spans 16 amino acids. The CDR3 sequence: CSVSLQDRGFLDTQYF. The CDR3 DNA follows: TGCAGCGTTAGCCTTCAGGACAGGGGTTTTCTCGATACGCAGTATTTT.

V usage is TRBV30 and J usage is TRBJ1-1; D is uncertain. This CDR3 contains 11 residues. V lost 5 bases and J 4 bases, leaving 8 bases between the germline ends. Germline CDR1 reads GTSNPN; CDR2 reads SVGIG (reference sequence). The CDR3 is CAWLGRTEAFF. CDR3 bases: TGTGCCTGGCTCGGACGCACTGAAGCTTTCTTT.

This sequence joins TRBV4-1 and TRBJ2-1; no clear D gene. The ends were cut back, 2 bases at V and 6 bases at J, with 11 bases in the middle. CDR1 and CDR2 from the germline V gene are MGHRA and YSYEKL. This CDR3 contains 14 residues. The CDR3: CASSQPAPLNEQFF. CDR3 in DNA: TGCGCCAGCAGCCAACCTGCACCACTCAATGAGCAGTTCTTC.

This clone was found a few times. This chain links TRBV4-1 with TRBJ1-2, with 9 bases aligning to TRBD1. V trimming: 0 bases; J trimming: 4 bases; junction bases outside the gene matches: 3. The CDR3 is 15 residues long. CDR1 is MGHRA and CDR2 is YSYEKL in the germline V gene. DNA for the CDR3: TGCGCCAGCAGCCAAGAAGGACAGGGGTCCTATGGCTACACCTTC. Translated: CASSQEGQGSYGYTF.

The rearrangement joins TRBV15 to TRBJ1-6; TRBD1 might be the D (5 bases). The CDR3 has 17 residues. V gave up 4 bases and J gave up 2 bases, with 15 bases separating them. Germline CDR1 and CDR2: LNHNV and YYDKDF (reference sequence). The chain's CDR3 is CATSTSFRGPYNSPLHF. The CDR3 nucleotides are TGTGCCACCAGCACAAGTTTTAGGGGACCCTATAATTCACCCCTCCACTTT.